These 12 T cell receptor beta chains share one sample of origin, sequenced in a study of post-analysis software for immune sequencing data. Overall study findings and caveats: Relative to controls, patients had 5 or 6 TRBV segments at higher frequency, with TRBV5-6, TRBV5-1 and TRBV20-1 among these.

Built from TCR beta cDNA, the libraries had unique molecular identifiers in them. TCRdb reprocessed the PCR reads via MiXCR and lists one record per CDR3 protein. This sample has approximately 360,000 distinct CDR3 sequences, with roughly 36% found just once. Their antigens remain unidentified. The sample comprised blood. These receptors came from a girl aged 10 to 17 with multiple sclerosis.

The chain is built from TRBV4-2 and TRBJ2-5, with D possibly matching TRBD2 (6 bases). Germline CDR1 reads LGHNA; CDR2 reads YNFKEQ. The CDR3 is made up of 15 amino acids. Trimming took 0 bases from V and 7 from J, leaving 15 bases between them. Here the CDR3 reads CASSQDPGGVGTQYF. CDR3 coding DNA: TGTGCCAGCAGCCAAGATCCAGGAGGGGTTGGGACCCAGTACTTC.

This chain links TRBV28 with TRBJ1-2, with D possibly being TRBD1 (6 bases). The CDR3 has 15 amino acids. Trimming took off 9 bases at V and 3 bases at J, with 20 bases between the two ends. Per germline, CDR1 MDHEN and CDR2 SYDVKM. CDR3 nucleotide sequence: TGTGCCAGTAATACAGGGAGCGCTGGTGACTATGGCTACACCTTC. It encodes CASNTGSAGDYGYTF.

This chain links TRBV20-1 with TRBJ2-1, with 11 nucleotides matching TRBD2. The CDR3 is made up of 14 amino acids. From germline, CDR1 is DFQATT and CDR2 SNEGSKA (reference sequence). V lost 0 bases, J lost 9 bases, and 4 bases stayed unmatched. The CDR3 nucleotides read TGCAGTGCTAGAGATAGCGGGGGGGCCTTTGAGCAGTTCTTC. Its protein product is CSARDSGGAFEQFF.

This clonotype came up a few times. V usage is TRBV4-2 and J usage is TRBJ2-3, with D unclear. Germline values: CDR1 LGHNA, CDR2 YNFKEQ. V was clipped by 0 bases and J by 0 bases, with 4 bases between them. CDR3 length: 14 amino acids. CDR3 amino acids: CASSQDASTDTQYF. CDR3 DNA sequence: TGTGCCAGCAGCCAAGATGCTAGCACAGATACGCAGTATTTT.

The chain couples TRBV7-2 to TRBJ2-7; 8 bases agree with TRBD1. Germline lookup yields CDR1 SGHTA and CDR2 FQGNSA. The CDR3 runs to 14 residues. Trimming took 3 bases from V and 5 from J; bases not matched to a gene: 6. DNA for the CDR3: TGTGCCAGCAGCTTTGCACAGGGGGTGCACGAGCAGTACTTC. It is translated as CASSFAQGVHEQYF.

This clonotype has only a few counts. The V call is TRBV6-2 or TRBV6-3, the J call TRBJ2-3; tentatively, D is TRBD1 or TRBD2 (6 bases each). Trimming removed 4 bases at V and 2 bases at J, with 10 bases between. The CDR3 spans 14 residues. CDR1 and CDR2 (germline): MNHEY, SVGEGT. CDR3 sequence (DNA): TGTGCCAGCAGTTTCGGGGGCCTCACAGATACGCAGTATTTT. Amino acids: CASSFGGLTDTQYF.

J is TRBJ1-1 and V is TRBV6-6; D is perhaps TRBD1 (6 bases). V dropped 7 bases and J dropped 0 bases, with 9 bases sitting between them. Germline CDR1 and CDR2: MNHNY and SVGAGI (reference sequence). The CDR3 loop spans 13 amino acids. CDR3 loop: CASTWTVNTEAFF. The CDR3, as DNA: TGTGCCAGCACTTGGACAGTGAACACTGAAGCTTTCTTT.

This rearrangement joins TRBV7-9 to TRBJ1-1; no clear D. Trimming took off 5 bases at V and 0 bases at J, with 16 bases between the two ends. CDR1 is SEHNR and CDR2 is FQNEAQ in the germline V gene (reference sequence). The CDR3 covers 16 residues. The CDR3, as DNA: TGTGCCAGCAGCCAGATAATGGGCGGGGTGAACACTGAAGCTTTCTTT. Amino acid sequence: CASSQIMGGVNTEAFF.

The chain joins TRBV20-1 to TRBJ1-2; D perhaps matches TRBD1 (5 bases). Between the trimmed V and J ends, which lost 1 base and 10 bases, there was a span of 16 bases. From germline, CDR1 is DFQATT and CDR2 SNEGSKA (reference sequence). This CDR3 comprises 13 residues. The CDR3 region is CSARVSSGDDYTF. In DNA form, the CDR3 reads TGCAGTGCTAGAGTGAGTTCGGGGGACGACTACACCTTC.

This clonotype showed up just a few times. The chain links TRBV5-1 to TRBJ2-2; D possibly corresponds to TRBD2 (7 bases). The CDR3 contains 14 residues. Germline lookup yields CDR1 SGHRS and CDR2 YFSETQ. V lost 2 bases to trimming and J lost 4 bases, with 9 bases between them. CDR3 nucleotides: TGCGCCAGCAGCTTCGGGGGGCCCACCGGGGAGCTGTTTTTT. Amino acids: CASSFGGPTGELFF.

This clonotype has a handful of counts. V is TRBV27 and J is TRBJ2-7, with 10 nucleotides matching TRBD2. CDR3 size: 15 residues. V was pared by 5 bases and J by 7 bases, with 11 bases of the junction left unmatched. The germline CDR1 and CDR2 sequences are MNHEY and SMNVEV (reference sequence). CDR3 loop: CASSKRTSGRNEQYF. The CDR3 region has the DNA TGTGCCAGCAGTAAAAGGACTAGCGGCAGGAATGAGCAGTACTTC.

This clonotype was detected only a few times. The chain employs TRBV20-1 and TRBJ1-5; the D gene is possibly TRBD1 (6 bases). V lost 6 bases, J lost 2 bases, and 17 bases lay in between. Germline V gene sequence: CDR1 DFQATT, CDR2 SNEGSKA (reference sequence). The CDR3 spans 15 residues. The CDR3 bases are TGCAGTGCCATTACAGGGCGGTCGGGCAATCAGCCCCAGCATTTT. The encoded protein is CSAITGRSGNQPQHF.